This T cell receptor beta chain was observed in a study of blood T cell repertoires in COVID-19. About the study: Researchers got acute and convalescent COVID-19 samples from the United States, Italy and Spain.

The CDR3 extends over 16 amino acids. Methods used by the authors: Quantification of nucleated cells was approximated via reference gene primer amplification. This table comes from immunoSEQ multiplex PCR, and its TCRdb copy is limited to in-frame clones, with some not included. That table furnishes V, J and clone size, whereas the DNA furnished D and trimming. The sample shows about 75,000 clones, around 79% of them seen only once. This clone was observed a handful of times. The receptor was isolated from an elderly woman with active or convalescent COVID-19. The V call is TRBV21-1, the J call TRBJ2-7; the D call TRBD1 from the table was never checked on the DNA. TRBV21-1 is marked as a pseudogene. Specimen: peripheral blood. DNA for the CDR3: TGTGCCAGCAGCAGCCCACCGGGACAGGGAACCTACGAGCAGTACTTC. The encoded protein is CASSSPPGQGTYEQYF.